One T cell receptor beta chain is described in this entry. The cohort comprised adults aged about 18 to 100 years residing in 20 to 25 US areas. Assignments of participants to cohorts depended upon their own reported clinical history. As processed by the authors: Using reference gene primer amplification, nucleated cell counts were estimated. The repertoire was sequenced with immunoSEQ multiplex PCR; TCRdb's copy has only in-frame clones and lacks some. Clone size and the V and J calls come from that table; the DNA yielded D and trimming. Of roughly 260,000 clones listed, 87% were seen once; the top ten hold 2.5% to 3%. This entry is derived from a study of blood T cell repertoires in COVID-19. Study-level background: Nucleic acid was either cDNA or gDNA, and it came from T cells, B-cell-depleted T cells, or PBMCs.

The CDR3 spans 14 residues. Per germline, CDR1 KGHSH and CDR2 LQKENI. V gave up 1 base and J gave up 6 bases, with 13 bases separating them. The rearrangement links TRBV18 to TRBJ2-7, with D perhaps matching TRBD2 (7 bases). The sequenced material came from PBMCs or T cells enriched from blood (not recorded which). This clonotype was sampled from a woman aged 25 to 45 with acute COVID-19. CDR3 DNA: TGTGCCAGCTCACCACGGGGGGGCGAGGTCGAGCAGTACTTC. Its protein is CASSPRGGEVEQYF.